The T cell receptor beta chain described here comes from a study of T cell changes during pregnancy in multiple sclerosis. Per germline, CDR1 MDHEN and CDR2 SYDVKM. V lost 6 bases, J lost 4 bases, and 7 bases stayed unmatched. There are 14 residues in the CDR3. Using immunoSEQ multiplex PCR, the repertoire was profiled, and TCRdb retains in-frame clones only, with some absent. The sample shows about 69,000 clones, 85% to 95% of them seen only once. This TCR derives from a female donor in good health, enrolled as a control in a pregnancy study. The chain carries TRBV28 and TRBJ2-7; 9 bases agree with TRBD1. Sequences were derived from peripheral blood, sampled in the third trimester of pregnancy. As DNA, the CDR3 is TGTGCCAGCAGCCCGTCGGGACAGGGTTACGAGCAGTACTTC. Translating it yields CASSPSGQGYEQYF.